The 32 T cell receptor beta chains presented below share a single source sample, sequenced in a study of PD-L1 blockade in urothelial cancer. Described time point: pretreatment peripheral blood. The protocol was immunoSEQ multiplex PCR, while the TCRdb copy is restricted to in-frame clones and leaves out a portion. The table lists about 38,000 clones, 70% to 90% of them singletons. The starting material was PBMCs, obtained around atezolizumab (anti-PD-L1) treatment. The receptors derive from a man older than 75 with urothelial cancer.

The chain uses TRBV5-1 and TRBJ1-1, with 7 bases fitting TRBD1. The CDR3 extends over 14 amino acids. J lost 3 bases, V lost 2 bases, and 4 bases had no gene match. Germline V gene lookup returns CDR1 SGHRS and CDR2 YFSETQ. The CDR3, as DNA: TGCGCCAGCAGCTTTAGGGGGCAGGACACTGAAGCTTTCTTT. This encodes CASSFRGQDTEAFF.

The chain is built from TRBV5-8 and TRBJ1-4; possibly TRBD1 for D (5 bases). Trimming took off 4 bases at V and 8 bases at J, with 12 bases between the two ends. CDR1 is SGHTS and CDR2 is YDEGEE in the germline V gene. The length of the CDR3 is 13 residues. The CDR3 loop is CASSLRQREKLFF. The CDR3 nucleotides are TGTGCCAGCAGCCTAAGACAGAGGGAAAAACTGTTTTTT. The whole variable domain, remainder taken from reference TRBV5-8 and TRBJ1-4, is EAGVTQSPTHLIKTRGQQATLRCSPISGHTSVYWYQQALGLGLQFLLWYDEGEERNRGNFPPRFSGRQFPNYSSELNVNALELEDSALYLCASSLRQREKLFFGSGTQLSVL.

This clone has only one observation. The rearrangement uses TRBV9 and TRBJ2-5; D gene unclear. The CDR3 covers 13 residues. Trimming took 0 bases from V and 5 from J, leaving 8 bases between them. Germline CDR1 SGDLS, CDR2 YYNGEE. The CDR3 sequence: CASSVAAWETQYF. CDR3 nucleotide sequence: TGTGCCAGCAGCGTAGCAGCGTGGGAGACCCAGTACTTC.

The gene calls are TRBV28 and TRBJ2-7; 7 bases agree with TRBD1. Unmatched junction bases numbered 6, after V lost 4 bases and J lost 3 bases. This CDR3 has 14 amino acids. CDR1 is MDHEN, CDR2 SYDVKM, per germline. Here the CDR3 reads CASSSGQAVYEQYF. As DNA, the CDR3 is TGTGCCAGCAGTTCCGGACAGGCGGTCTACGAGCAGTACTTC.

This rearrangement joins TRBV5-1 to TRBJ2-1; 7 nucleotides match TRBD2. Germline V CDR1 and CDR2: SGHRS, YFSETQ. The CDR3 length is 15 residues. Trimming took 0 bases from V and 2 from J; bases not matched to a gene: 2. The CDR3 bases are TGCGCCAGCAGCTTGGAGGGAGGGACCTACAATGAGCAGTTCTTC. Its protein is CASSLEGGTYNEQFF. Full variable domain (outside the CDR3, taken from reference TRBV5-1 and TRBJ2-1): KAGVTQTPRYLIKTRGQQVTLSCSPISGHRSVSWYQQTPGQGLQFLFEYFSETQRNKGNFPGRFSGRQFSNSRSEMNVSTLELGDSALYLCASSLEGGTYNEQFFGPGTRLTVL.

The V gene is TRBV7-7, the J gene TRBJ1-5; D gene uncertain. CDR1 SSHAT and CDR2 FNYEAQ come from the germline V gene (reference sequence). This CDR3 region has 18 residues. V lost 0 bases and J 0 bases, leaving 15 bases between the germline ends. The DNA of the CDR3 is TGTGCCAGCAGCTTAGCAGGTTCAGGAGGGAATAGCAATCAGCCCCAGCATTTT. Its protein is CASSLAGSGGNSNQPQHF.

The V and J genes are TRBV7-9 and TRBJ1-1, with D perhaps TRBD1 (6 bases). The V gene's germline CDR1 is SEHNR and CDR2 FQNEAQ (reference sequence). The CDR3 is made up of 15 amino acids. V gave up 1 base and J gave up 1 base, with 10 bases separating them. The CDR3 loop is CASSLDGGANTEAFF. The CDR3 DNA reads as TGTGCCAGCAGCTTAGATGGGGGCGCGAACACTGAAGCTTTCTTT.

This clone was seen once. The V gene is TRBV6-1, the J gene TRBJ1-2, with a tentative D call TRBD1 (6 bases). From germline, CDR1 is MNHNS and CDR2 SASEGT. Trimming took off 5 bases at V and 6 bases at J, with 16 bases between the two ends. CDR3 length: 14 amino acids. CDR3 residues: CASSSRGGTDGYTF. The CDR3 nucleotides are TGTGCCAGCAGTTCGAGGGGGGGGACGGATGGCTACACCTTC.

The chain carries TRBV27 and TRBJ1-2; a weak D match, TRBD1 (5 bases). The CDR3 extends over 13 amino acids. Trimming cost V 6 bases and J 6 bases, with 14 bases left between them. The germline V gene has CDR1 MNHEY and CDR2 SMNVEV (reference sequence). The CDR3 here is CASSRTGGDGYTF. In nucleotides, the CDR3 is TGTGCCAGCAGCCGGACCGGGGGTGATGGCTACACCTTC.

The chain combines TRBV9 with TRBJ1-1, with 9 bases fitting TRBD1. This CDR3 is 17 amino acids long. CDR1 and CDR2 (germline): SGDLS, YYNGEE. V dropped 0 bases and J dropped 5; count of bases not matched to a gene: 11. This chain's CDR3 is CASSVGATGGRVTEAFF. The CDR3 DNA sequence: TGTGCCAGCAGCGTAGGTGCGACAGGGGGTAGAGTGACTGAAGCTTTCTTT.

In this sample, this clone turned up once. J is TRBJ2-5 and V is TRBV9; TRBD1 might be the D (6 bases). The length of the CDR3 is 15 residues. The germline V and J ends were trimmed by 3 bases and 0 bases, with 12 bases remaining between them. CDR1 is SGDLS, CDR2 YYNGEE, per germline. The CDR3, as DNA: TGTGCCAGCAGCGCACGAGGACAGAACCAAGAGACCCAGTACTTC. This encodes CASSARGQNQETQYF.

The rearrangement uses TRBV25-1 and TRBJ2-7; D gene uncertain. CDR1 and CDR2 from the germline V gene are MGHDK and SYGVNS. The length of the CDR3 is 14 residues. Trimming cost V 4 bases and J 2 bases, with 12 bases left between them. This CDR3 reads CASSAYQEPYEQYF. CDR3 in DNA: TGTGCCAGCAGTGCGTATCAGGAACCCTACGAGCAGTACTTC.

Note on this clone: This specimen includes other DNA sequences encoding the same CDR3. V usage is TRBV18 and J usage is TRBJ1-1; 8 positions agree with TRBD1. Trimming at V came to 3 bases and at J to 1 base, leaving 1 base not matched to a gene. Germline V gives CDR1 KGHSH, CDR2 LQKENI. The CDR3 spans 14 residues. CDR3 region: CASSPGQGNTEAFF. The CDR3 DNA reads TGTGCCAGCTCACCTGGACAGGGGAACACTGAAGCTTTCTTT.

This chain uses TRBV5-4 with TRBJ2-3; possibly TRBD1 for D (6 bases). The CDR3 has 15 residues. V was pared by 0 bases and J by 8 bases, with 16 bases between. Germline CDR1 and CDR2: SGHNT and YYREEE (reference sequence). This chain's CDR3 is CASSLGSVVGATQYF. CDR3 coding DNA: TGTGCCAGCAGCTTGGGCTCCGTCGTGGGGGCTACGCAGTATTTT.

The gene calls are TRBV29-1 and TRBJ2-5, with D unresolved. Germline assignment: CDR1 SQVTM and CDR2 ANQGSEA. V was shortened by 8 bases and J by 2 bases, with 18 bases between the two germline ends. The CDR3 extends over 14 amino acids. CDR3 in DNA: TGCAGCAACCTAGAGGCGGCATTTCAAGAGACCCAGTACTTC. Amino acid sequence: CSNLEAAFQETQYF.

This chain uses TRBV28 with TRBJ1-5; D remains ambiguous. CDR1 is MDHEN, CDR2 SYDVKM, per germline. The CDR3 contains 16 residues. Between the trimmed V and J ends, which lost 6 bases and 0 bases, there was a span of 15 bases. The CDR3 spells CASSPFGTFSNQPQHF. The CDR3 coding sequence is TGTGCCAGCAGCCCGTTTGGCACCTTTAGCAATCAGCCCCAGCATTTT.

The chain uses TRBV29-1 and TRBJ2-3; 8 bases are shared with TRBD1. V was pared by 4 bases and J by 3 bases, with 3 bases of the junction left unmatched. This CDR3 spans 13 amino acids. Germline-derived CDR1 and CDR2 are SQVTM and ANQGSEA. The CDR3 reads CSVARGQTDTQYF. Written as DNA, the CDR3 is TGCAGCGTTGCCAGGGGGCAAACAGATACGCAGTATTTT.

The chain combines TRBV7-8 with TRBJ1-1, with 8 bases aligning to TRBD1. Per germline, CDR1 SGHVS and CDR2 FQNEAQ. CDR3 length equals 16 residues. J was trimmed by 0 bases and V by 4 bases; bases with no gene match: 7. Written as DNA, the CDR3 is TGTGCCAGCAGCTCCAAACCAGGGGGCCTGAACACTGAAGCTTTCTTT. Residues: CASSSKPGGLNTEAFF.

V is TRBV5-1 and J is TRBJ1-1, with TRBD1 as a possible D gene (5 bases). Trimming shortened V by 4 bases and J by 2 bases, and 9 bases separated the two germline ends. Germline-derived CDR1 and CDR2 are SGHRS and YFSETQ. The CDR3 is made up of 13 amino acids. DNA of the CDR3: TGCGCCAGCAGCGCGGACATTAACACTGAAGCTTTCTTT. Its translation: CASSADINTEAFF.

CDR3 coding DNA: TGCGCCAGCAGCTTGGCCTACCCCCGCGCGGTGGATGAAAAACTGTTTTTT. It specifies CASSLAYPRAVDEKLFF. J is TRBJ1-4 and V is TRBV5-1; no firm D call. V dropped 0 bases and J dropped 6 bases, with 18 bases sitting between them. CDR1 and CDR2 (germline): SGHRS, YFSETQ. The CDR3 is made up of 17 amino acids. The full variable domain, in which reference TRBV5-1 and TRBJ1-4 provide the parts outside the CDR3, is KAGVTQTPRYLIKTRGQQVTLSCSPISGHRSVSWYQQTPGQGLQFLFEYFSETQRNKGNFPGRFSGRQFSNSRSEMNVSTLELGDSALYLCASSLAYPRAVDEKLFFGSGTQLSVL.

V is TRBV11-3 and J is TRBJ2-5; D is uncertain. Trimming shortened V by 2 bases and J by 1 base, and 5 bases separated the two germline ends. Germline lookup yields CDR1 SGHNT and CDR2 YENEEA. The CDR3 runs to 13 residues. The CDR3 loop is CASSLFSQETQYF. Here the CDR3 DNA reads TGTGCCAGCAGCTTATTCAGCCAAGAGACCCAGTACTTC.

V and J are TRBV18 and TRBJ1-1; D perhaps matches TRBD1 (5 bases). The CDR3 is made up of 15 amino acids. CDR1 KGHSH and CDR2 LQKENI come from the germline V gene. V was shortened by 1 base and J by 6 bases, with 15 bases between the two germline ends. In DNA form, the CDR3 reads TGTGCCAGCTCACCACGGGGGGGAGGGCTGGCTGAAGCTTTCTTT. This translates into CASSPRGGGLAEAFF.

This chain links TRBV7-2 with TRBJ2-7, with TRBD2 as a possible D gene (6 bases). The CDR3 has 14 residues. Germline lookup yields CDR1 SGHTA and CDR2 FQGNSA. Trimming stripped 3 bases from V and 5 bases from J, with 14 bases between. The CDR3 bases are TGTGCCAGCAGCTTGGGACCCGGAGGGAACGAGCAGTACTTC. As protein: CASSLGPGGNEQYF.

The rearrangement links TRBV6-6 to TRBJ2-7, with 9 positions matching TRBD1. The CDR3 contains 15 residues. CDR1 and CDR2 (germline): MNHNY, SVGAGI (reference sequence). The ends lost 6 bases at V and 4 bases at J; junction bases unmatched: 10. The CDR3 region is CASSDPGTGRYEQYF. The DNA of the CDR3 is TGTGCCAGCAGCGACCCAGGGACAGGGCGGTACGAGCAGTACTTC.

CDR3 in DNA: TGTGCCAGCAGTGAGTCATCCTATGGCTACACCTTC. This gives the protein CASSESSYGYTF. V and J are TRBV2 and TRBJ1-2; D call uncertain. The V and J ends lost 3 bases and 4 bases respectively, with 6 bases between them. Germline V gene sequence: CDR1 SNHLY, CDR2 FYNNEI. This CDR3 has 12 amino acids.

This clone has just one count. CDR3 loop: CASSLQLDRGPEQYF. CDR3 in DNA: TGCGCCAGCAGCCTGCAATTGGACAGGGGGCCTGAGCAGTACTTC. V and J are TRBV4-3 and TRBJ2-7, with 11 bases matching TRBD1. In germline, CDR1 is LGHNA, CDR2 YSLEER. The CDR3 has 15 amino acids. V lost 4 bases, J lost 7 bases, and 9 bases stayed unmatched.

The J gene is TRBJ1-4, the V gene TRBV27; D gene unclear. This CDR3 region has 14 residues. Germline V lookup: CDR1 MNHEY, CDR2 SMNVEV (reference sequence). The V end lost 1 base, the J end lost 4 bases, and 7 bases lay between the germline ends. CDR3 protein: CASSLYGVNEKLFF. The DNA of the CDR3 is TGTGCCAGCAGTTTATACGGGGTTAATGAAAAACTGTTTTTT.

The chain combines TRBV6-1 with TRBJ2-7; 8 bases map to TRBD1. The CDR3 has 12 residues. Germline V CDR1 and CDR2: MNHNS, SASEGT. V gave up 5 bases and J gave up 6 bases; unmatched junction bases: 3. CDR3: CASSLTGGEQYF. CDR3 sequence (DNA): TGTGCCAGCAGTTTAACAGGGGGCGAGCAGTACTTC.

This chain joins TRBV2 and TRBJ1-5, with a weak D call TRBD1 (6 bases). The CDR3 loop spans 14 amino acids. Germline lookup yields CDR1 SNHLY and CDR2 FYNNEI. The germline V and J ends were trimmed by 7 bases and 0 bases, with 10 bases remaining between them. CDR3 DNA sequence: TGTGCCAGCACACAGGGAATTAGCAATCAGCCCCAGCATTTT. Its protein product is CASTQGISNQPQHF.

The chain joins TRBV10-2 to TRBJ2-5; D is unclear. This CDR3 contains 13 residues. Trimming stripped 3 bases from V and 1 base from J, with 6 bases between. CDR1 and CDR2 (germline): WSHSY, SAAADI. CDR3 amino acids: CASSDRLQETQYF. CDR3 bases: TGCGCCAGCAGTGACAGACTCCAAGAGACCCAGTACTTC.

The V call is TRBV18, the J call TRBJ2-2, with 10 positions matching TRBD1. The germline V gene has CDR1 KGHSH and CDR2 LQKENI. The CDR3 is 14 amino acids. The trim removed 6 bases at V and 5 bases at J, leaving 3 bases unmatched. CDR3 in DNA: TGTGCCAGCTCCCAGGGACAGGGGACCGGGGAGCTGTTTTTT. It encodes CASSQGQGTGELFF.

The chain couples TRBV7-9 to TRBJ2-1; D gene uncertain. The CDR3 runs to 15 residues. Trimming took off 5 bases at V and 3 bases at J, with 14 bases between the two ends. Germline V gene sequence: CDR1 SEHNR, CDR2 FQNEAQ (reference sequence). In DNA, the CDR3 is TGTGCCAGCAGCCCTCTAGATATTATCTACAATGAGCAGTTCTTC. This sequence encodes CASSPLDIIYNEQFF.